The sequence of this TCR beta chain was determined in a study of T cells in Graves' hyperthyroidism and ophthalmopathy. Study conclusions and caveats: Ophthalmopathy and stable hyperthyroidism were told apart by a 13 V-J model.

RNA transcripts provided the source from which TCR beta CDR3 regions were amplified. First-round RT-PCR targeting the TCR CDR3 was performed with the HTBI primer set. TCRdb redid the calling of the multiplex PCR reads with MiXCR, one entry per CDR3 protein. The table has 730,000 or so distinct CDR3 sequences, around 20% seen once. Uncontrolled infection, other autoimmune disease, pregnancy or lactation barred patients from enrollment. Diagnoses were made from clinical symptoms, serum measures (thyroxine and TRAb), thyroid ultrasound and orbital computed tomography. This clonotype showed up many times. What it binds is not known. Input material: blood. The source is a woman aged 50 to 60 with Graves' hyperthyroidism that later progressed to Graves' ophthalmopathy.

CDR3 bases: TGTGCCAGCAGTCAAGGGGGGACATACCAAGAGACCCAGTACTTC. It yields the protein CASSQGGTYQETQYF. The chain couples TRBV12-3 or TRBV12-4 to TRBJ2-5; D tentatively fits TRBD1 or TRBD2 (6 bases each). The CDR3 consists of 15 residues. V was shortened by 5 bases and J by 0 bases, with 13 bases between the two germline ends.